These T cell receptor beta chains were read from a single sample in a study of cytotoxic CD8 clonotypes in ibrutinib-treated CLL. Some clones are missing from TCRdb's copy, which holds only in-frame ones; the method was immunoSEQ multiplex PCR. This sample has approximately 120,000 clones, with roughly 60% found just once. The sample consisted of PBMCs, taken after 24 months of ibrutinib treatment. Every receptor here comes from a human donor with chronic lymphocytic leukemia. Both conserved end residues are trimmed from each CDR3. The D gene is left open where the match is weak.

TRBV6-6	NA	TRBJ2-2	ASDRSTGELF
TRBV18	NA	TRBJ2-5	ASSPNPSETQY
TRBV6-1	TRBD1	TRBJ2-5	ASSEAGQGGVTQY
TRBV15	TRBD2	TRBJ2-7	ATSRPGGAYEQY
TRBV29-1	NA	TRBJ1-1	SVNPIGVNTEAF
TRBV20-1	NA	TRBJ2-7	SARRGYEQY
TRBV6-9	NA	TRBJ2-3	ASSYSRGDTQY
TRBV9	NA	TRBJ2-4	ASSVEQGFTKNIQY
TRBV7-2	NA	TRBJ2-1	ASSGGTGSF
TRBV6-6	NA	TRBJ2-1	ASSSDSYNEQF
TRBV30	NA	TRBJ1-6	AWSRPGGGVNSPLH
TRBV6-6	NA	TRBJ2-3	ASSKRDRVSDTQY
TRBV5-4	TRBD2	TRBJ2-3	ASSLGGGAEGTQY
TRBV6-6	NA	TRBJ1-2	ASSYDRYGYT
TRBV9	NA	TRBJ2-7	ASSVSPNEQY
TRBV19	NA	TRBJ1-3	ASTGHGPGNTIY
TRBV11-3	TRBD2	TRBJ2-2	ASSRRLAGAGGELF
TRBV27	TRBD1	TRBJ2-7	ASSSGQELREQY
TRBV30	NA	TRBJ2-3	AWSVTRADTQY
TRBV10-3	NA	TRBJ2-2	AINGDGDTGELF